The T cell receptor beta chain described here comes from a study of blood T cell repertoires in COVID-19. Using immunoSEQ multiplex PCR, the repertoire was profiled, and TCRdb retains in-frame clones only, with some absent. The table shows hundreds of thousands of clones, with approximately 81% occurring only once. This clone was counted between two and nine times. The length of the CDR3 is 16 residues. V was cut by 6 bases and J by 1 base, with 19 bases left in between. Germline assignment: CDR1 MNHEY and CDR2 SMNVEV (reference sequence). The sample taken for sequencing was peripheral blood. The chain is built from TRBV27 and TRBJ2-7; maybe TRBD2 (5 bases). This TCR was sampled from an elderly woman with acute or convalescent COVID-19. The CDR3, as DNA: TGTGCCAGCAGGCGGAACCCGGGAATAGGGTCCTACGAGCAGTACTTC. The encoded protein is CASRRNPGIGSYEQYF.